Each of the 7 T cell receptor beta chains below was sequenced from the same sample in a study of blood T cell repertoires in COVID-19. Measured with immunoSEQ multiplex PCR; TCRdb has only the in-frame clones, and not every one. This sample has 250,000 to 300,000 clones, with 87% found just once. The sample taken for sequencing was peripheral blood. The receptors come from a woman aged 45-65 years who had recovered from COVID-19.

The chain recombines TRBV7-2 with TRBJ1-1; D uncertain. CDR3 size: 14 residues. Germline CDR1 and CDR2: SGHTA and FQGNSA. The V gene lost 2 bases and the J gene lost 1 base, with 8 bases spanning the gap. The chain's CDR3 is CASSLLNQNTEAFF. The DNA of the CDR3 is TGTGCCAGCAGCTTACTAAACCAGAACACTGAAGCTTTCTTT.

V is TRBV9 and J is TRBJ1-4; no clear D. The germline CDR1 and CDR2 sequences are SGDLS and YYNGEE. The ends were cut back, 0 bases at V and 6 bases at J, with 12 bases in the middle. This CDR3 region has 15 residues. CDR3 DNA: TGTGCCAGCAGCGTAGAGCAAGGGAGGGATGAAAAACTGTTTTTT. Its protein product is CASSVEQGRDEKLFF.

The rearrangement joins TRBV29-1 to TRBJ2-7; TRBD2 aligns across 8 bases. Germline lookup yields CDR1 SQVTM and CDR2 ANQGSEA. The junction had 3 bases not matched to a gene; V was cut back by 5 bases and J by 3 bases. CDR3 size: 12 residues. The CDR3 here is CSVSGTSYEQYF. The CDR3 DNA follows: TGCAGCGTTTCCGGGACTAGCTACGAGCAGTACTTC.

This clone showed up just once. This rearrangement joins TRBV7-8 to TRBJ2-7; the match to TRBD2 covers 9 bases. The CDR3 is 16 amino acids. Looked up from germline, CDR1 is SGHVS and CDR2 is FQNEAQ. Unmatched junction bases numbered 17, after V lost 5 bases and J lost 9 bases. DNA of the CDR3: TGTGCCAGCAGCCCCCGACAAGGGGCGGGAGGGCCGACGCAGTACTTC. This translates into CASSPRQGAGGPTQYF. Looking up the rest from reference TRBV7-8 and TRBJ2-7 gives the full variable domain: GAGVSQSPRYKVAKRGQDVALRCDPISGHVSLFWYQQALGQGPEFLTYFQNEAQLDKSGLPSDRFFAERPEGSVSTLKIQRTQQEDSAVYLCASSPRQGAGGPTQYFGPGTRLTVT.

The chain is built from TRBV6-5 and TRBJ1-2, with D possibly matching TRBD1 (6 bases). Trimming cost V 6 bases and J 2 bases, with 10 bases left between them. CDR1 is MNHEY and CDR2 is SVGAGI in the germline V gene. This CDR3 has 13 amino acids. The CDR3 spells CASSRGGNYGYTF. The CDR3 DNA follows: TGTGCCAGCAGCCGCGGGGGCAACTATGGCTACACCTTC.

The chain employs TRBV25-1 and TRBJ1-1; 10 bases map to TRBD1. This CDR3 region has 16 residues. Losses at the gene ends were 6 bases for V and 3 bases for J; bases not matched to a gene: 10. From germline, CDR1 is MGHDK and CDR2 SYGVNS. CDR3 sequence (DNA): TGTGCCAGCAGCCGGACAGGGGGGACAGCAGACACTGAAGCTTTCTTT. Translating it yields CASSRTGGTADTEAFF.

Comments on this clone: At one boundary the junction diverges from the germline segment, which might be a read error. This chain uses TRBV29-1 with TRBJ2-3; TRBD2 is a possible D gene (7 bases). The CDR3 is made up of 17 amino acids. Germline assignment: CDR1 SQVTM and CDR2 ANQGSEA. The CDR3 nucleotides are TGCAGCGTTGATGGGGGGGACACGACTTCGGGCACAAATACGCAGTATTTT. It codes for CSVDGGDTTSGTNTQYF.